This TCR beta chain was sequenced during a study of T cells in Graves' hyperthyroidism and ophthalmopathy. The wider study: Blood from the periphery was taken at initial diagnosis, before any treatment.

The CDR3 is made up of 14 amino acids. V shed 6 bases and J 2 bases; nucleotides not matched to a gene: 4. Clinicians diagnosed patients from clinical symptoms, serum thyroxine and TRAb, thyroid ultrasound and orbital computed tomography. Cells are PBMCs isolated from roughly 9.2 ml of fresh blood. RNA transcripts served as the template for amplifying TCR beta CDR3 regions. The HTBI primer set was used in a first-round RT-PCR of the TCR CDR3. TCRdb independently ran MiXCR on the multiplex PCR reads; one entry per CDR3 protein. The sample consists of about 520,000 distinct CDR3 sequences, roughly 24% of them appearing once. General study results and limits: The model foresaw ophthalmopathy a median 6.5 months prior to onset.

This clonotype was found many times. The target antigen is unknown. The sequence derives from a woman younger than 45 with Graves' ophthalmopathy. Sequenced: blood. The rearrangement joins TRBV12-3 or TRBV12-4 to TRBJ1-2; 9 nucleotides match TRBD1. The chain's CDR3 is CASSRGTGNYGYTF. The CDR3 coding sequence is TGTGCCAGCAGCCGCGGGACAGGGAACTATGGCTACACCTTC.